This T cell receptor beta chain was profiled in a study of neurological immune-mediated disorders. Points from the study as a whole: A possible signature was seen in one related-CDR3 cluster, into which phylogenetic grouping placed the repertoires of 18 of 34 multiple sclerosis patients.

A 10-nucleotide random UMI tagged transcripts in template-switch 5'RACE cDNA synthesis. TCRdb fed the 5' RACE reads into MiXCR, producing one record per CDR3 protein. The table lists tens of thousands of distinct CDR3 sequences, 2.5% of them singletons, with 2% to 2.5% in the top ten. This clonotype was counted ten times or more. No antigen is known for it. Unsorted libraries were prepared from 2 million PBMCs that had been stored at -80 C. Trimming took 2 bases from V and 0 from J, leaving 17 bases between them. Germline V lookup: CDR1 LGHNA, CDR2 YSLEER. CDR3 size: 18 residues. This receptor was obtained from a man between 45 and 60 years old with multiple sclerosis. Sequencing was carried out using PBMCs. The chain has TRBV4-3 and TRBJ2-1, with D hard to call. In nucleotides, the CDR3 is TGCGCCAGCAGCCAAAGACATGGCCCATCGAGCTCCTACAATGAGCAGTTCTTC. It specifies CASSQRHGPSSSYNEQFF.